This T cell receptor (beta chain) was sequenced during a study of OX40 agonist ivuxolimab in advanced cancers. About the research overall: The patients got ivuxolimab, which is an agonistic anti-OX40 (CD134) antibody. Participants, 70% to 90% male, averaged roughly 60 years of age, ranging from about 23 to 80. In three patients, partial responses were observed, one with hepatocellular carcinoma and two with cutaneous melanoma.

TCRdb's table, derived via immunoSEQ multiplex PCR, lists solely in-frame clones and lacks some. The data contain more than 20,000 clones, roughly 83% of them singletons. V lost 3 bases and J lost 15; bases outside the gene matches: 8. The CDR3 spans 13 residues. Germline V lookup: CDR1 LNHDA, CDR2 SQIVND (reference sequence). The sequence came from an adult with an advanced solid tumor such as melanoma, head and neck, liver or kidney cancer. The specimen comprised CD4+ or CD8+ T cells sorted from blood, sampled in a trial of the OX40 agonist ivuxolimab. This chain links TRBV19 with TRBJ2-1; 10 bases line up with TRBD1. The CDR3 coding sequence is TGTGCCAGTAGTATTGGGACAGGGGATCTTCGGTTCTTC. Amino acids: CASSIGTGDLRFF.